This T cell receptor (beta chain) was profiled in a study of tumor-infiltrating lymphocytes in localized non-small cell lung cancer. Study-level findings and limits: Technical variation could not be separated from intratumor heterogeneity here. TCR sequencing covered a subset of patients with enough tissue. T-cell fraction did not differ between immunotypes IM1 and IM2.

For this clone: Its target is not known.

V shed 0 bases and J 2 bases; nucleotides not matched to a gene: 6. Germline V lookup: CDR1 SGHNT, CDR2 YYREEE (reference sequence). This CDR3 contains 17 residues. Only in-frame clones appear in the TCRdb table, and some are missing; sequencing was by immunoSEQ multiplex PCR. The sample consists of approximately 13,000 clones, approximately 85% of them appearing once. This clonotype was sampled from a human donor with non-small cell lung cancer. The sequenced sample was uninvolved lung tissue not adjacent to the tumor. This chain joins TRBV5-4 and TRBJ2-2; 8 bases are shared with TRBD1. Here the CDR3 DNA reads TGTGCCAGCAGCTTGGCTTTTGGACAGGGCAACACCGGGGAGCTGTTTTTT. This gives the protein CASSLAFGQGNTGELFF.